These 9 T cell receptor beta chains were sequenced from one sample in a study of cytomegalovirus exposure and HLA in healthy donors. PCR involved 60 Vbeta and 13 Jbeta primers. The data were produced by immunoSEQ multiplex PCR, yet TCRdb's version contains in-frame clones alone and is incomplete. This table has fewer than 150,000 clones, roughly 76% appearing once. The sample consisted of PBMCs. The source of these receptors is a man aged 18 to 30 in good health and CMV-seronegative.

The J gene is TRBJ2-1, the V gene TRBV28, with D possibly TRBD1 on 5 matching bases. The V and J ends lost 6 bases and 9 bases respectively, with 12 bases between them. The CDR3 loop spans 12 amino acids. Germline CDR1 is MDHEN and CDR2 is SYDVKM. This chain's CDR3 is CASREQGAEQFF. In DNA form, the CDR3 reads TGTGCCAGCAGGGAGCAGGGTGCTGAGCAGTTCTTC.

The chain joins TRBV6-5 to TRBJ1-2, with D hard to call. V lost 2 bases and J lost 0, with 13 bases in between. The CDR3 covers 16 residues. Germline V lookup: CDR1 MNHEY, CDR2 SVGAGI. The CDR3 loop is CASSYHGDESNYGYTF. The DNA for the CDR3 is TGTGCCAGCAGTTACCACGGGGATGAGTCTAACTATGGCTACACCTTC.

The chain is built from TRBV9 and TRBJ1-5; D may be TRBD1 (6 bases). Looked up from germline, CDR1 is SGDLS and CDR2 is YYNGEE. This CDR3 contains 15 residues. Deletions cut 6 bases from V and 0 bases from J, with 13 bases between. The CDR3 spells CASNRQGISNQPQHF. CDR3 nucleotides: TGTGCCAGCAACCGTCAGGGGATTAGCAATCAGCCCCAGCATTTT.

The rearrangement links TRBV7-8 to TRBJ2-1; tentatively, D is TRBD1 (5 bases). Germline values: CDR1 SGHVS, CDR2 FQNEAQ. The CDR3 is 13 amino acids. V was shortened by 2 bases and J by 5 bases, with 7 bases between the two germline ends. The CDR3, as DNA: TGTGCCAGCAGCTTACAGGGCCACAATGAGCAGTTCTTC. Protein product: CASSLQGHNEQFF.

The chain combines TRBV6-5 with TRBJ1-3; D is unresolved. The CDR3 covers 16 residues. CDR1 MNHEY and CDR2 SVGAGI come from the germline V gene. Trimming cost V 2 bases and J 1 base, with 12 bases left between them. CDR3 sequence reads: CASSYLGGSSGNTIYF. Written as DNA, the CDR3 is TGTGCCAGCAGTTACCTCGGCGGATCTTCTGGAAACACCATATATTTT.

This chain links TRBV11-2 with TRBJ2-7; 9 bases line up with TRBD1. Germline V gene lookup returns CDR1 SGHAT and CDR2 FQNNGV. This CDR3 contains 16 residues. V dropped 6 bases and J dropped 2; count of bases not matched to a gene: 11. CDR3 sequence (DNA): TGTGCCAGCAGTTCTCGACCGGGACAGGGCCCCTACGAGCAGTACTTC. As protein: CASSSRPGQGPYEQYF.

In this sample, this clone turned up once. CDR3 region: CASSQGGELAGGPVWQETQYF. Here the CDR3 DNA reads TGCGCCAGCAGCCAAGGAGGGGAACTAGCGGGGGGGCCGGTGTGGCAAGAGACCCAGTACTTC. The gene calls are TRBV4-1 and TRBJ2-5; 13 bases align to TRBD2. The CDR3 has 21 amino acids. The J segment lost 2 bases and the V segment lost 1 base, leaving 16 bases of the junction unmatched. Germline lookup yields CDR1 MGHRA and CDR2 YSYEKL.

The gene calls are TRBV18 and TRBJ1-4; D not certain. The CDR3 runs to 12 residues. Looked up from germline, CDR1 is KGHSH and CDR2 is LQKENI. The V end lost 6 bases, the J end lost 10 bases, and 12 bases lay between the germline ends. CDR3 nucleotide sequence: TGTGCCAGCTCGACTGAGGCGGCAAAACTGTTTTTT. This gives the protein CASSTEAAKLFF.

The CDR3: CASSFQRPSSYNEQFF. As DNA, the CDR3 is TGTGCCAGCAGCTTTCAGCGGCCGAGCTCCTACAATGAGCAGTTCTTC. V usage is TRBV7-3 and J usage is TRBJ2-1; D might be TRBD2 (5 bases). Trimming pared 3 bases from V and 0 bases from J, leaving 12 bases between. The germline CDR1 and CDR2 sequences are SGHTA and FQGTGA. The CDR3 has 16 amino acids.